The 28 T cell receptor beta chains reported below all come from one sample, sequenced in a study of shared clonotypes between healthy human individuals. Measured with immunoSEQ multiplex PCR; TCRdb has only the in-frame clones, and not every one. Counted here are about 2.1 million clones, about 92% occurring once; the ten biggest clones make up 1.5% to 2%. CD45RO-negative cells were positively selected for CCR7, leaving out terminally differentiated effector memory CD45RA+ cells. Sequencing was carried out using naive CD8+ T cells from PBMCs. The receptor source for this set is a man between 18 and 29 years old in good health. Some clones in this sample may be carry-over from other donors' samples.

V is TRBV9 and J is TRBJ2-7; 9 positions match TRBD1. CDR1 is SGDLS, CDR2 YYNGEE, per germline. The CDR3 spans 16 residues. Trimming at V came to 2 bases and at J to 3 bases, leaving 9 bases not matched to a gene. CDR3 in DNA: TGTGCCAGCAGCGTCACCGGGACAGGGAGGTACTACGAGCAGTACTTC. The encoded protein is CASSVTGTGRYYEQYF.

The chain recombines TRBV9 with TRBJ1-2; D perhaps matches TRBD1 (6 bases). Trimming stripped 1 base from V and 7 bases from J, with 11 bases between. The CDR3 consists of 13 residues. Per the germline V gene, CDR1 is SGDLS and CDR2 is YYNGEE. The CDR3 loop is CASSVQGQSGYTF. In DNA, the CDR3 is TGTGCCAGCAGCGTACAGGGGCAGAGTGGCTACACCTTC.

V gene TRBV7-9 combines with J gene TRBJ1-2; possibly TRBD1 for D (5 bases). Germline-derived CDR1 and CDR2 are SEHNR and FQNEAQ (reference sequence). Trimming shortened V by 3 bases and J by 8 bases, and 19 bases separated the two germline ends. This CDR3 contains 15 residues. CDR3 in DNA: TGTGCCAGCAGCTTGCGGGGGGAGGATTTGCGCGGCTACACCTTC. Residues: CASSLRGEDLRGYTF.

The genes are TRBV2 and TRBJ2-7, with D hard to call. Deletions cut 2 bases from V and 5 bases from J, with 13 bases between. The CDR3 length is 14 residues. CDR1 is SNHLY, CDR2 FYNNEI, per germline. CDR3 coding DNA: TGTGCCAGCAGTGAATCGGGCCGCCCGGACGAGCAGTACTTC. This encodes CASSESGRPDEQYF.

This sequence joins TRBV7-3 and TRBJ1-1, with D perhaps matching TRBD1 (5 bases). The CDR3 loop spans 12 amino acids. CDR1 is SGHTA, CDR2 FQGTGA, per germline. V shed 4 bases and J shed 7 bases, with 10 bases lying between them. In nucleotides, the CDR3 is TGTGCCAGCAGCTCCGGGGGTTTTGAAGCTTTCTTT. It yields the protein CASSSGGFEAFF.

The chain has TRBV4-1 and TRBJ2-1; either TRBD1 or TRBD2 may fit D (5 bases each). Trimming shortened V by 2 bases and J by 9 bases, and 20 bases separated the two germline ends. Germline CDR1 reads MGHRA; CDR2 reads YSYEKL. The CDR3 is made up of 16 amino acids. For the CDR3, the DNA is TGCGCCAGCAGCCAAAACGCCGTGGGGGTTAGGGGTGAGCAGTTCTTC. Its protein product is CASSQNAVGVRGEQFF.

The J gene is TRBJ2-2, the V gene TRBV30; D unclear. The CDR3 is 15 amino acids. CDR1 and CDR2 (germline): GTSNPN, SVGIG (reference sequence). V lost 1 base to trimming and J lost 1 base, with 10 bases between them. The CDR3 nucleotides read TGTGCCTGGAGTGCCCCCAGCAGGAACACCGGGGAGCTGTTTTTT. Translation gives CAWSAPSRNTGELFF.

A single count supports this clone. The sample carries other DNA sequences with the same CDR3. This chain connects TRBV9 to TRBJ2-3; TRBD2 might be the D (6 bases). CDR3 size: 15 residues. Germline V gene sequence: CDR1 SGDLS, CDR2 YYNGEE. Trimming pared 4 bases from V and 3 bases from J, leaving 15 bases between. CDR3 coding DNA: TGTGCCAGCAGCCCCCGCGGGGCGCGAACAGATACGCAGTATTTT. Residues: CASSPRGARTDTQYF.

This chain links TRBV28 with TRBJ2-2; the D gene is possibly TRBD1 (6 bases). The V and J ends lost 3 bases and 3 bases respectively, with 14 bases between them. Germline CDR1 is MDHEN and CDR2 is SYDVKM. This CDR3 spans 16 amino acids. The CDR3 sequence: CASSFGQGRDTGELFF. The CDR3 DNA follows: TGTGCCAGCAGTTTCGGGCAGGGGCGGGACACCGGGGAGCTGTTTTTT.

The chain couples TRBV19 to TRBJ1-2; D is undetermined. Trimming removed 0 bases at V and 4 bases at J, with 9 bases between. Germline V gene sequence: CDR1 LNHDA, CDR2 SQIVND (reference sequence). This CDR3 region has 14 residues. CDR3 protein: CASSIEASGYGYTF. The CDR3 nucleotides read TGTGCCAGTAGTATAGAGGCTTCGGGCTATGGCTACACCTTC.

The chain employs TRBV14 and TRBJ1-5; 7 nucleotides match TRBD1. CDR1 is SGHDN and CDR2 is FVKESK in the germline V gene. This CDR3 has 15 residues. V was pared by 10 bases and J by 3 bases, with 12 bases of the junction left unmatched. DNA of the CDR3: TGTGCCATCACTAGCCGGGACAGACCCAATCAGCCCCAGCATTTT. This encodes CAITSRDRPNQPQHF. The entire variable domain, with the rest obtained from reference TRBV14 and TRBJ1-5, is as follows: EAGVTQFPSHSVIEKGQTVTLRCDPISGHDNLYWYRRVMGKEIKFLLHFVKESKQDESGMPNNRFLAERTGGTYSTLKVQPAELEDSGVYFCAITSRDRPNQPQHFGDGTRLSIL.

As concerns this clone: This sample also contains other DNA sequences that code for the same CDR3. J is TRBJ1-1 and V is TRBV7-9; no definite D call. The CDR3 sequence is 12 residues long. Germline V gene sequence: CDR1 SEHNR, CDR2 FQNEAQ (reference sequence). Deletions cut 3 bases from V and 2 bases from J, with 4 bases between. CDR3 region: CASSFLNTEAFF. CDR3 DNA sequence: TGTGCCAGCAGCTTCCTCAACACTGAAGCTTTCTTT.

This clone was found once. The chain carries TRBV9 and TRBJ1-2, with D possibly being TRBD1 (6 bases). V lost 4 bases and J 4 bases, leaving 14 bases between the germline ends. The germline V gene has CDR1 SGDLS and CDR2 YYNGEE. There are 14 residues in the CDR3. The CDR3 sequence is CASSPHGGAYGYTF. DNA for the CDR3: TGTGCCAGCAGCCCCCACGGGGGGGCCTATGGCTACACCTTC.

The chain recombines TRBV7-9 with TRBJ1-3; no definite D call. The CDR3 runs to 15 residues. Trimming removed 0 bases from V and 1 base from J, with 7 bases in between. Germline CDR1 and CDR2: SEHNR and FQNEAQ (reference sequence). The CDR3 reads CASSLAWESGNTIYF. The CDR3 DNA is TGTGCCAGCAGCTTAGCGTGGGAGTCTGGAAACACCATATATTTT.

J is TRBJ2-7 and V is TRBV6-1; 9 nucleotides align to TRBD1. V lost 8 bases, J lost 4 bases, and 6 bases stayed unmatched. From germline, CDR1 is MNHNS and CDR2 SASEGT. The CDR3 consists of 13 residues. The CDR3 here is CASGTGSEYEQYF. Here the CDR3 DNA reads TGTGCCAGCGGGACAGGGTCGGAATACGAGCAGTACTTC.

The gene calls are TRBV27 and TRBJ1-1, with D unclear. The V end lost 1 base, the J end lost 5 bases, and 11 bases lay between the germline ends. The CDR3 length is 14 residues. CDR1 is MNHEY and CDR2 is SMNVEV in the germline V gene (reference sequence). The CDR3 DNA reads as TGTGCCAGCAGTTTATTCTTGGCCGATACTGAAGCTTTCTTT. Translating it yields CASSLFLADTEAFF.

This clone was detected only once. Here the CDR3 DNA reads TGTGCCAGCAGCTTAGGTCGGGTACCGATCTTGAACACTGAAGCTTTCTTT. Translating gives CASSLGRVPILNTEAFF. The chain uses TRBV11-2 and TRBJ1-1; no clear D. The V end was cut by 1 base, the J end by 0 bases, with 15 bases between. CDR1 SGHAT and CDR2 FQNNGV come from the germline V gene. The CDR3 is made up of 17 amino acids.

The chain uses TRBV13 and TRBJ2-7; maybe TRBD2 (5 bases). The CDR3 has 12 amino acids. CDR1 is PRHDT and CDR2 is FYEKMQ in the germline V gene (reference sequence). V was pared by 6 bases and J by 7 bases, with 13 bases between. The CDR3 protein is CASSSLAREQYF. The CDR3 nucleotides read TGTGCCAGCAGTTCTTTAGCGCGAGAGCAGTACTTC.

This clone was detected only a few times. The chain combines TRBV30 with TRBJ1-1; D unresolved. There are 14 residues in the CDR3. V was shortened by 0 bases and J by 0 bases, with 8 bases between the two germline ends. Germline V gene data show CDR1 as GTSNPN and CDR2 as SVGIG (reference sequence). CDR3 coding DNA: TGTGCCTGGAGTGTATCCGTCCTGAACACTGAAGCTTTCTTT. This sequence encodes CAWSVSVLNTEAFF.

Written as DNA, the CDR3 is TGTGCCAGCAGTCTAGACAGGGGTCGTTCCTACGAGCAGTACTTC. Protein product: CASSLDRGRSYEQYF. V gene TRBV6-5 combines with J gene TRBJ2-7; 8 bases fit TRBD1. With 5 bases clipped from V and 1 base from J, the junction kept 7 bases outside the gene matches. The CDR3 has 15 amino acids. Germline V lookup: CDR1 MNHEY, CDR2 SVGAGI.

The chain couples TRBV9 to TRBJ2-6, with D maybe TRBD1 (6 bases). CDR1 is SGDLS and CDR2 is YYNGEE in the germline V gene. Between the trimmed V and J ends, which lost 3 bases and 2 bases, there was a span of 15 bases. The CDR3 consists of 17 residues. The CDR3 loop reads CASSDELQGAGANVLTF. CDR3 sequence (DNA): TGTGCCAGCAGCGACGAACTACAGGGTGCTGGGGCCAACGTCCTGACTTTC.

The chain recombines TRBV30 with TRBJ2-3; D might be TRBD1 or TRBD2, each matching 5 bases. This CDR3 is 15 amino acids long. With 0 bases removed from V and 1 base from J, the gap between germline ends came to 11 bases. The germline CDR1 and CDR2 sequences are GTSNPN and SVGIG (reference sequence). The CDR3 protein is CAWSVWGMGTDTQYF. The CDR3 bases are TGTGCCTGGAGTGTTTGGGGGATGGGCACAGATACGCAGTATTTT.

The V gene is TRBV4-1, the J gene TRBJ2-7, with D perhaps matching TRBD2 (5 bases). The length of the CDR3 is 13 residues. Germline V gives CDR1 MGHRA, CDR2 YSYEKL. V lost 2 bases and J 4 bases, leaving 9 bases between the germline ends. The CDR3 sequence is CASSQLSGYEQYF. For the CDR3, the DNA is TGCGCCAGCAGCCAACTGTCGGGGTACGAGCAGTACTTC.

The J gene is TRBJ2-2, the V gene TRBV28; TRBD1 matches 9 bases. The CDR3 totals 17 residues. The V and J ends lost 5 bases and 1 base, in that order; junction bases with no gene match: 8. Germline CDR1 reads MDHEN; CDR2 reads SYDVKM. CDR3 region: CASSPDPGQGNTGELFF. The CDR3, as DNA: TGTGCCAGCAGTCCTGACCCGGGACAGGGGAACACCGGGGAGCTGTTTTTT.

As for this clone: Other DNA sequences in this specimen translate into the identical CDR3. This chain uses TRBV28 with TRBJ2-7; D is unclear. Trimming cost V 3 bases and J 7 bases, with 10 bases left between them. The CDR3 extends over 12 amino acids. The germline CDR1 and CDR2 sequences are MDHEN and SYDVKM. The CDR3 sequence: CASSFFLGEQYF. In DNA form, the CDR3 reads TGTGCCAGCAGTTTCTTTCTGGGAGAGCAGTACTTC.

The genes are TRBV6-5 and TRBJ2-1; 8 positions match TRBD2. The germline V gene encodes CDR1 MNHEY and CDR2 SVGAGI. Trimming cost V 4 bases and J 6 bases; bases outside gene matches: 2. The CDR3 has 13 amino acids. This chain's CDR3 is CASSSSGPNEQFF. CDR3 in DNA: TGTGCCAGCAGTTCTAGCGGGCCCAATGAGCAGTTCTTC.

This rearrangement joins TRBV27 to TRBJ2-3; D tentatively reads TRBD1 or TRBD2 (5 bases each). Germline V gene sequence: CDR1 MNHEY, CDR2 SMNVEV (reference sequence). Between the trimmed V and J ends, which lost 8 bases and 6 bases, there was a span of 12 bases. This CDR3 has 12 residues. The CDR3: CASARGPDTQYF. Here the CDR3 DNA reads TGTGCCAGCGCTAGGGGACCCGATACGCAGTATTTT.

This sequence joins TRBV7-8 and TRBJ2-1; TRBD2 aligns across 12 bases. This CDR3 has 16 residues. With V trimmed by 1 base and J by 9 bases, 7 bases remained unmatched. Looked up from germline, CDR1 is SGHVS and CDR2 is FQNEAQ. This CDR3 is CASSLVRTSGIVEQFF. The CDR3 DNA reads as TGTGCCAGCAGCTTAGTACGGACTAGCGGGATAGTTGAGCAGTTCTTC.